This TCR beta chain was retrieved from a study of blood T cell repertoires in COVID-19. Under the authors' procedure: By means of reference gene primer amplification, nucleated cell counts were estimated. Only in-frame clones appear in the TCRdb table, and some are missing; sequencing was by immunoSEQ multiplex PCR. V, J and clone size were drawn from that table, and D and trimming were deduced from the DNA. The sample lists some 300,000 clones; around 88% were seen once. Trimming stripped 3 bases from V and 4 bases from J, with 3 bases between. The CDR3 sequence is 12 residues long. Germline loops: CDR1 PRHDT, CDR2 FYEKMQ (reference sequence).

The sequencing input was peripheral blood. The chain couples TRBV13 to TRBJ2-2; D not resolved. This receptor was taken from a woman aged 30 to 39 who had recovered from COVID-19. Written as DNA, the CDR3 is TGTGCCAGCAGCTTCGGCACCGGGGAGCTGTTTTTT. Translation gives CASSFGTGELFF.